Here is one T cell receptor beta chain with its context. What it binds is unknown. The data derive from a study of human T cells and chemical hapten exposure. Overall study results and limits: Significantly more large CDR3 similarity clusters were formed by expanded TCRs than by controls.

V shed 7 bases and J shed 7 bases, with 7 bases lying between them. The CDR3 has 11 amino acids. The germline CDR1 and CDR2 sequences are MGHDK and SYGVNS. Original processing methods: Across samples, TCR counts had a median of about 92,000 and ranged from about 23,224 to 700,000. From the RACE reads, TCRdb called clonotypes with MiXCR, one entry per CDR3 protein. These V and J calls derive from TCRdb rather than the authors' analysis. The data hold approximately 350,000 distinct CDR3 sequences, with around 6% observed a single time. Time point of the sample: patch test 2, 6 weeks after DPC sensitization. Noted treatment: therapeutic diphenylcyclopropenone sensitization with weekly scalp DPC. Suited to DPC and affected by alopecia, the donors ranged from 18 to 70 years old.

The chain joins TRBV25-1 to TRBJ2-2; unclear D gene. The receptor was derived from a woman aged 18 to 35 with alopecia areata. Some clones in this sample may be carry-over from other donors' samples. Sample: whole blood, taken in connection with sensitization to the hapten diphenylcyclopropenone (DPC). The CDR3 nucleotides are TGTGCCAGCAAATGGGACGGGGAGCTGTTTTTT. This gives the protein CASKWDGELFF.